This TCR beta chain was found in a study of T cells in localized non-small cell lung cancer. Study findings and constraints: Because researchers sequenced only one region of the tumor, heterogeneity is still possible. Higher T cell density in the blood was associated with longer overall survival, whereas higher adjacent-lung clonality associated with shorter survival. Peak T cell clonality was found in uninvolved adjacent lung, exceeding tumor. Out of the top 100 tumor clones, a median approximately 57 were seen in adjacent lung.

Repertoires were generated with immunoSEQ multiplex PCR, while TCRdb's copy carries only in-frame clones and drops some. The data contain around 16,000 clones, 82% of them singletons. As regards this clone: Its target is unknown.

This receptor was obtained from a male donor older than 55 with stage I lung adenocarcinoma. The material was peripheral blood, obtained before any cancer treatment.

The chain's CDR3 is CASSLGSRGQGSAFF. The CDR3 region has the DNA TGCGCCAGCAGCTTAGGCTCCCGGGGACAGGGTTCTGCTTTCTTT. The V call is TRBV5-1, the J call TRBJ1-1; 9 nucleotides agree with TRBD1. This CDR3 has 15 residues. Germline V CDR1 and CDR2: SGHRS, YFSETQ. V was pared by 2 bases and J by 11 bases, with 13 bases of the junction left unmatched.